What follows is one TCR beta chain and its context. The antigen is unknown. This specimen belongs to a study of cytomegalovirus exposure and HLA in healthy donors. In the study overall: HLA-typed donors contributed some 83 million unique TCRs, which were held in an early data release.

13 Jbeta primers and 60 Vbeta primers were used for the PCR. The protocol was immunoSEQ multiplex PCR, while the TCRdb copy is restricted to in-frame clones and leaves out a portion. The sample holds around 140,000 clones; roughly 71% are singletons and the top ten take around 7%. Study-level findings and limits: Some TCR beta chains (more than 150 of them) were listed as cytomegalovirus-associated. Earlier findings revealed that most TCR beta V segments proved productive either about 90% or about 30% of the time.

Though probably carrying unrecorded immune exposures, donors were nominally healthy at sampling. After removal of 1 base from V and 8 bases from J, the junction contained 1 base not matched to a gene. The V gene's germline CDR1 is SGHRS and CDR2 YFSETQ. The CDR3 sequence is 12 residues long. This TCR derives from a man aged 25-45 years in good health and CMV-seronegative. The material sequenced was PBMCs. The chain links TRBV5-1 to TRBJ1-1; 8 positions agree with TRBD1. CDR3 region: CASSLRDREAFF. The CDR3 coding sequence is TGCGCCAGCAGCTTGAGGGACAGGGAAGCTTTCTTT.